The present TCR beta chain was sequenced within a study of T cell clonotyping in hematopoietic cell transplantation. Study details: Pretransplant recipient samples were taken after cytoreduction.

The protocol was immunoSEQ multiplex PCR, while the TCRdb copy is restricted to in-frame clones and leaves out a portion. Among roughly 80,000 clones listed, almost 97% were seen once. About this clone itself: The antigen is unknown.

Described time point: recipient sample about 28 days before transplant, after cytoreduction. General study findings and limits: Pathologically expanded recipient clonotypes increased progressively from day 30 to day 180 as diversity fell.

Specimen: peripheral blood mononuclear cells, collected before stem cell transplant. This receptor was identified in a woman aged 50 to 65 with acute myeloid leukemia. Some clones in this sample may be carry-over from other donors' samples.

This CDR3 reads CARGTGGDEKLFF. As DNA, the CDR3 is TGTGCCAGGGGGACAGGGGGCGATGAAAAACTGTTTTTT. The chain carries TRBV2 and TRBJ1-4, with 12 bases identical to TRBD1. The CDR3 has 13 amino acids. The V segment lost 9 bases and the J segment 6 bases; nucleotides outside the gene matches: 2. From germline, CDR1 is SNHLY and CDR2 FYNNEI.